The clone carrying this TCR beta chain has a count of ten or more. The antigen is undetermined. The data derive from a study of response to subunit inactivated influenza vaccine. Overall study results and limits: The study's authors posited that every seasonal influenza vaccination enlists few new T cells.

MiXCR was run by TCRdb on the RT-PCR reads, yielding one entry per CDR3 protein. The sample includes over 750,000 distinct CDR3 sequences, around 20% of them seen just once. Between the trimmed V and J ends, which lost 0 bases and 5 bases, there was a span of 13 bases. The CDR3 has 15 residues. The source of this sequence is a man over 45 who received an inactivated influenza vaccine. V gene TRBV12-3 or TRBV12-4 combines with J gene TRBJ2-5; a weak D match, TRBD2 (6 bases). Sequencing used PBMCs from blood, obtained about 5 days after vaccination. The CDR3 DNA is TGTGCCAGCAGTTTAGCGCTGCACCGGGGGGAGACCCAGTACTTC. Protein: CASSLALHRGETQYF.